This T cell receptor (beta chain) came from a study of cytomegalovirus exposure and HLA in healthy donors (dated by TCRdb to about 2017). Describing the broader study: According to a later analysis, one platform produced both the roughly 110 validation repertoires and the roughly 640 repertoires of the first cohort. The study aimed to test whether cataloging public T cell receptors could reveal signatures of past pathogen exposure. In addition to the first cohort of about 650 subjects, a separate validation cohort of about 120 different subjects was used. To predict cytomegalovirus infection status, the study combined high-throughput TCR immunosequencing, statistical association of individual TCRs with disease status, and machine learning.

Library method: the immunoSEQ multiplex PCR assay. In the original analysis: A statistical classification framework was developed to diagnose cytomegalovirus status using the catalog of TCR beta chain sequences. The table was pulled from immuneACCESS by TCRdb, which kept in-frame rearrangements only. Such tables lose some clones; where checked, under half of the loss comes from unresolved V genes, and the rest has no known cause. The V and J calls and clone size come from that table; D and trimming were worked out from the DNA. The sample table holds about 150,000 clones, of which approximately 91% were seen once. The ten largest make up 3% to 3.5% of the sample. Donors formed part of the validation cohort, which comprised 95 to 150 subjects and was distinct from the first cohort of several hundred subjects. Based on the germline V gene, the CDR1 and CDR2 sequences are LGHNA and YSLEER. Reading from cysteine to phenylalanine, the CDR3 counts 16 amino acids. Of the read, only the CDR3 DNA is kept; its 48 bases are in frame from base 1. V has 4 bases trimmed and J has 2 bases trimmed; junction bases matching no gene number 5.

Concerning this clone itself: This receptor's antigen is unknown. Per-nucleotide qualities are absent, and no much larger clonotype sits a single base away.

Study-wide conclusions, independent of this receptor: A few of the identified cytomegalovirus-associated TCR beta chains were confirmed in vitro to be specific for cytomegalovirus antigens. Most TCR sequences were seen in very few donors, while some public TCRs were found in many individuals. Cytomegalovirus status was reported to be diagnosed by the classifier with high specificity and sensitivity in both the original and validation cohorts. A later analysis found that TCRs clustered in the first cohort also tended to co-occur in the approximately 120 validation repertoires, with roughly 95% of cluster scores above 0. It was suggested by the authors that the approach could potentially be generalized to other disease states and immunological phenotypes. A total of fewer than 200 TCR beta chains were listed by the study as associated with cytomegalovirus. All 120 or so repertoires were used to score co-occurrence in the validation cohort in a later analysis, because that analysis had no HLA typing for the cohort.

The chain couples TRBV4-3 to TRBJ2-5; TRBD2 fits 12 bases in the junction. This TCR was sampled from a young woman in good health and CMV-seropositive. The sample consisted of PBMCs. This receptor carries the CDR3 CASSRGLAGSQETQYF. The DNA sequence is given as TGCGCCAGCAGCCGGGGACTAGCGGGCTCACAAGAGACCCAGTACTTC.